This is a list of T cell receptor beta chains from one sample in a study of control samples from healthy donors and cancer patients. Only in-frame clones appear in the TCRdb table, and some are missing; sequencing was by immunoSEQ multiplex PCR. The table lists about 54,000 clones, approximately 95% of them singletons. The sequenced sample was blood. The receptors come from a woman younger than 45 in good health. The CDR3 runs from the conserved cysteine through the conserved F or W. Fields, in order: CDR3 protein, CDR3 DNA, CDR3 length, J gene, V gene, clone size, D gene. D genes are given only for firm matches. Where a row states a size, it is once, few, many or the class of an expanded clone; other rows omit it.

CASSLNPSGANVLTF	TGCGCCAGCAGCTTGAATCCATCTGGGGCCAACGTCCTGACTTTC	15	TRBJ2-6	TRBV5-1	.	.
CASSPPGVPEAFF	TGTGCCAGCTCACCACCAGGGGTGCCTGAAGCTTTCTTT	13	TRBJ1-1	TRBV18	.	.
CATCRGGGVADTQYF	TGTGCCACCTGTCGCGGAGGTGGAGTCGCAGATACGCAGTATTTT	15	TRBJ2-3	TRBV27	.	.
CASSAGRFGYTF	TGTGCCAGCAGTGCGGGTCGGTTCGGCTACACCTTC	12	TRBJ1-2	TRBV25-1	.	.
CASRIAGGRPQGYEQYF	TGTGCCAGCAGGATAGCGGGAGGTCGGCCCCAGGGCTACGAGCAGTACTTC	17	TRBJ2-7	TRBV28	.	TRBD2
CASSESDRSPYGYTF	TGTGCCAGCAGTGAATCGGACAGGTCTCCCTATGGCTACACCTTC	15	TRBJ1-2	TRBV25-1	.	TRBD1
CASTLGRLSYEQYF	TGTGCCAGCACTCTCGGGAGGCTCTCCTACGAGCAGTACTTC	14	TRBJ2-7	TRBV7-2	once	TRBD2
CASSVAGQGAANEQFF	TGTGCCAGCAGCGTAGCCGGACAGGGGGCTGCCAATGAGCAGTTCTTC	16	TRBJ2-1	TRBV9	.	TRBD1
CASSHYGRAAEQYF	TGTGCCAGCAGCCATTACGGGAGGGCCGCCGAGCAGTACTTC	14	TRBJ2-7	TRBV3-1/TRBV3-2	.	TRBD2
CASSSTGTGFLPLHF	TGTGCCAGCAGCTCAACCGGGACAGGGTTTCTTCCCCTCCACTTT	15	TRBJ1-6	TRBV7-9	.	TRBD1
CASKRAYLQEAFF	TGTGCCAGTAAGAGGGCGTATCTTCAAGAAGCTTTCTTT	13	TRBJ1-1	TRBV19	.	.
CASSERDTGELFF	TGTGCCAGCAGTGAACGGGACACCGGGGAGCTGTTTTTT	13	TRBJ2-2	TRBV25-1	.	.
CASSEWVGRRAFF	TGTGCCAGCAGTGAATGGGTTGGTAGGAGGGCTTTCTTT	13	TRBJ1-1	TRBV2	.	.
CASSLGGARAGELFF	TGTGCCAGCAGCCTGGGGGGGGCGCGCGCCGGGGAGCTGTTTTTT	15	TRBJ2-2	TRBV28	.	.
CASSLTRGTGTSGRATDTQYF	TGTGCCAGCAGTCTAACGCGAGGAACCGGGACTAGCGGGAGGGCCACAGATACGCAGTATTTT	21	TRBJ2-3	TRBV2	.	TRBD2
CATSRDPRGSSYNEQFF	TGTGCCACCAGCAGAGATCCGAGGGGAAGCTCCTACAATGAGCAGTTCTTC	17	TRBJ2-1	TRBV15	.	.
CASSPWREGSYNEQFF	TGTGCCAGCTCACCTTGGCGGGAGGGATCCTACAATGAGCAGTTCTTC	16	TRBJ2-1	TRBV18	.	TRBD2
CASSQGRYEQYF	TGTGCCAGCAGCCAGGGGAGGTACGAGCAGTACTTC	12	TRBJ2-7	TRBV7-3	.	.
CASSSLAVGETQYF	TGTGCCAGCAGCTCCTTGGCGGTGGGGGAGACCCAGTACTTC	14	TRBJ2-5	TRBV7-9	once	.
CASSLNSATNEKLFF	TGTGCCAGCAGCTTAAACTCAGCAACTAATGAAAAACTGTTTTTT	15	TRBJ1-4	TRBV7-9	.	.
CASSLPLAGKGNEQFF	TGTGCCAGCAGCTTGCCCCTAGCGGGAAAAGGGAATGAGCAGTTCTTC	16	TRBJ2-1	TRBV7-3	.	TRBD2
CASSLSGGGQPQHF	TGTGCCAGCAGTTTATCAGGCGGCGGTCAGCCCCAGCATTTT	14	TRBJ1-5	TRBV27	.	.
CASSQVPGDRADTQYF	TGTGCCAGCAGCCAAGTACCAGGGGATAGAGCAGATACGCAGTATTTT	16	TRBJ2-3	TRBV4-2	.	.
CASSQADTSYEQYF	TGCGCCAGCAGCCAAGCAGACACCTCATACGAGCAGTACTTC	14	TRBJ2-7	TRBV4-1	.	.
CASSFLPRTGKAETQYF	TGTGCCAGCAGTTTCCTACCGCGGACAGGGAAGGCAGAGACCCAGTACTTC	17	TRBJ2-5	TRBV28	.	TRBD1
CASSDISYEQYF	TGTGCCAGCAGCGACATTTCCTACGAGCAGTACTTC	12	TRBJ2-7	TRBV2	.	.
CASSLGAVNTEAFF	TGTGCCAGCAGCTTAGGTGCGGTGAACACTGAAGCTTTCTTT	14	TRBJ1-1	TRBV7-9	.	.
CASSLEGTEYNEQFF	TGCGCCAGCAGCTTGGAAGGGACGGAGTACAATGAGCAGTTCTTC	15	TRBJ2-1	TRBV5-1	.	.
CASSHQPSADTQYF	TGCGCCAGCAGCCACCAGCCTAGCGCAGATACGCAGTATTTT	14	TRBJ2-3	TRBV4-1	.	.
CASNRGNTEAFF	TGTGCCAGTAATAGGGGAAATACTGAAGCTTTCTTT	12	TRBJ1-1	TRBV19	.	.
CASSQVPSGGYNEQFF	TGTGCCAGCAGCCAGGTCCCTAGCGGGGGATACAATGAGCAGTTCTTC	16	TRBJ2-1	TRBV3-1/TRBV3-2	.	TRBD2
CASSLSVGGTWETQYF	TGTGCCAGCAGCTTATCAGTTGGCGGAACGTGGGAGACCCAGTACTTC	16	TRBJ2-5	TRBV7-9	.	.
CAARFATNEKLFF	TGTGCGGCCCGGTTTGCAACTAATGAAAAACTGTTTTTT	13	TRBJ1-4	TRBV2	.	.
CASIRNPMNTEAFF	TGTGCCAGCATCCGCAACCCAATGAACACTGAAGCTTTCTTT	14	TRBJ1-1	TRBV5-6	.	.
CAIRASGASGNTIYF	TGTGCCATCAGAGCGTCGGGGGCCTCCGGAAACACCATATATTTT	15	TRBJ1-3	TRBV2	.	.
CASSYDYQGNEQFF	TGTGCCAGCAGTTACGATTACCAGGGCAATGAGCAGTTCTTC	14	TRBJ2-1	TRBV6-6	.	.
CASSIVSSDSPLHF	TGTGCCAGTAGTATCGTGAGCTCGGATTCACCCCTCCACTTT	14	TRBJ1-6	TRBV19	.	.
CAWSSSGRGFLGNEQFF	TGTGCCTGGAGTTCTAGCGGGAGGGGATTCTTGGGCAATGAGCAGTTCTTC	17	TRBJ2-1	TRBV30	once	TRBD2
CAWSDGLAAGADTQYF	TGTGCCTGGAGTGACGGACTAGCAGCCGGGGCAGATACGCAGTATTTT	16	TRBJ2-3	TRBV30	.	TRBD2
CASSQDMGGAVGGYTF	TGTGCCAGCAGCCAAGATATGGGGGGAGCGGTTGGTGGCTACACCTTC	16	TRBJ1-2	TRBV4-2	.	.
CASSLGLSGTDTQYF	TGTGCCAGCAGCTTAGGTCTTAGCGGCACAGATACGCAGTATTTT	15	TRBJ2-3	TRBV7-9	.	.
CASSQRDGTYEQYF	TGTGCCAGCAGCCAACGGGACGGAACCTACGAGCAGTACTTC	14	TRBJ2-7	TRBV3-1/TRBV3-2	.	.
CSVDGVGAGGPYNEQFF	TGCAGCGTTGACGGGGTTGGGGCAGGGGGACCCTACAATGAGCAGTTCTTC	17	TRBJ2-1	TRBV29-1	.	TRBD1
CASRRPGRTYEQYF	TGTGCCAGCAGACGTCCCGGACGGACCTACGAGCAGTACTTC	14	TRBJ2-7	TRBV2	once	.
CASSHQLAGASSEQYF	TGCGCCAGCAGCCACCAACTAGCGGGAGCCTCTTCCGAGCAGTACTTC	16	TRBJ2-7	TRBV4-1	.	TRBD2
CASSPNQETQYF	TGTGCCAGCAGTCCGAATCAAGAGACCCAGTACTTC	12	TRBJ2-5	TRBV27	.	.
CATSGGGNQPQHF	TGTGCCACCAGTGGGGGTGGCAATCAGCCCCAGCATTTT	13	TRBJ1-5	TRBV24-1	.	.
CASTPRADTQYF	TGTGCCAGCACCCCTCGTGCGGATACGCAGTATTTT	12	TRBJ2-3	TRBV12-3/TRBV12-4	.	.